One T cell receptor (beta chain) is described in this entry. Its target is unknown. Trimming cost V 9 bases and J 2 bases; bases outside gene matches: 6. CDR3 length: 13 residues. Germline values: CDR1 LNHDA, CDR2 SQIVND (reference sequence). The entry originates in a study of graft-versus-host responses after intestinal transplantation. Clones were read by immunoSEQ multiplex PCR, and TCRdb kept only the in-frame ones, dropping some. The sample consists of more than 65,000 clones, about 94% of them appearing once. The source is a human donor who received an intestinal transplant. The J gene is TRBJ2-7, the V gene TRBV19, with 8 bases identical to TRBD1. Sequencing was performed on unstimulated CD8+ T cells sorted from spleen or lymph node cells, taken before intestinal transplant. The CDR3 is CASRDRSAYEQYF. In DNA, the CDR3 is TGTGCCAGCCGGGACAGGTCAGCCTACGAGCAGTACTTC.